This T cell receptor (beta chain) was documented in a study of identical twins (dated by TCRdb to the mid-2010s). For context, the study as a whole: TCR alpha and beta repertoires from monozygotic twins, unrelated adults of various ages and cord blood were deep-sequenced to test whether fetal clonotypes persist. To rule out contamination, the twin experiments were replicated at different times with different library preparation protocols.

Study-wide findings and limitations: Conclusions relied on cross-sectional statistical analysis, since the same donors could not be followed over many years. In monozygotic twins, recombination models systematically underestimated out-of-frame TCR alpha sharing, but the models matched the sharing seen between unrelated individuals. Out-of-frame TCR alpha sequences shared between twins showed an excess of low generation-probability sequences compared with coincidental sharing between unrelated individuals. Invariant T cells such as MAIT and iNKT could partly confound zero-insertion analyses, though diverse VJ usage argued against this for most clonotypes. A weaker excess of twin sharing was found in beta out-of-frame sequences because the signal-to-noise ratio was lowered by fewer shared sequences. Abundant cord blood beta clonotypes carried fewer insertions; young adult naive repertoires showed a weaker similar trend, while memory repertoires showed none.

All donors were healthy Caucasians. Three unrelated non-twin adults were also sequenced: a male aged 18 to 30, a male aged 50 to 60 and a female aged 50 to 60. Miltenyi CD45RO+ enrichment and human naive T-cell isolation kits were used to isolate memory (CD45RO+) and naive T cells from PBMC. Its CDR3 holds 15 amino acids, cysteine through phenylalanine. Of all the DNA, just the CDR3 is kept, 45 bases in frame from base 1. The CDR1 and CDR2 encoded by the germline V gene are MNHEY and SVGAGI. Trimming at the junction amounts to 4 bases on V and 5 bases on J, and the germline ends lie 18 bases apart. Libraries were prepared through 5' RACE. The instrument given in TCRdb is Illumina HiSeq 2000. Template switching added a universal primer binding site, and the final cDNA carried a unique molecular identifier that allowed TCR cDNA molecules to be counted accurately. First-strand cDNA for TCR alpha and beta chains was synthesized from specific primers in the conserved constant-segment region. To control for contamination, every cDNA library was double barcoded, receiving both a SMART-Mk sample barcode and Illumina barcodes. Two successive PCR steps introduced TruSeq adapter sequences along with Illumina sample barcodes. Sequencing of the TCR alpha and beta cDNA libraries was done on the Illumina HiSeq platform using custom primers. On the authors' methods: MiGEC processed the raw reads to extract unique molecular identifiers, while MiXCR was used to determine the CDR3 positions. Recombination models were inferred per individual with the repgenHMM and IGoR tools using an EM algorithm. The tcR package in R was used for shared clonotype analysis, with sharing normalized by the product of cloneset sizes. To study raw recombination without the effects of thymic and clonal selection, out-of-frame nonproductive sequences were analyzed. The public reads were run again by TCRdb, first through fastp at Q25 and then through MiXCR, and only productive beta chains were kept. One record per CDR3 amino acid sequence lists the most common genes and DNA. None of the V and J calls come from the authors' own analysis; TCRdb made them. This sample lists about 430,000 distinct CDR3 sequences; 18% were detected once. The top ten hold 10% to 15% of the sample.

There are many counts of this clonotype. Its cognate antigen has yet to be identified. No clone much larger than this one lies a single base away; base qualities are absent. This TCR was sampled from a man aged 45 to 65 in good health. The sequence links TRBV6-5 to TRBJ2-7; the D call could be TRBD1 or TRBD2, with each sharing 5 bases. The source material was naive T cells sorted from blood. This specimen's cell subset or site label, per the study, means: cells isolated with a human naive T-cell isolation kit. The CDR3 region has the sequence CASSFRGPGSHEQYF. The sequenced DNA: TGTGCCAGCAGTTTCCGTGGGCCAGGGAGCCACGAGCAGTACTTC.